The 22 T cell receptor beta chains below all came from one sample that was sequenced in a study of T cells in Graves' hyperthyroidism and ophthalmopathy. From RNA transcripts, TCR beta CDR3 regions were amplified. The HTBI primer set served for first-round RT-PCR of the TCR CDR3. Each CDR3 protein gets one entry after TCRdb re-called the multiplex PCR reads with MiXCR. The table records about 570,000 distinct CDR3 sequences, 13% to 15% of them present only once. The sample comprised blood. Every receptor here comes from a woman in her thirties or forties with Graves' hyperthyroidism.

This clonotype was counted at least ten times. The rearrangement uses TRBV28 and TRBJ1-2; no firm D call. The CDR3 contains 11 residues. V gave up 5 bases and J gave up 4 bases, with 5 bases separating them. The germline V gene encodes CDR1 MDHEN and CDR2 SYDVKM. The CDR3 nucleotides read TGTGCCAGCAGTGGGATCTATGGCTACACCTTC. Translated, it gives CASSGIYGYTF.

This clonotype was seen a handful of times. The chain is built from TRBV28 and TRBJ2-7; weak D call: TRBD1 (6 bases). In germline, CDR1 is MDHEN, CDR2 SYDVKM. This CDR3 contains 14 residues. The ends were cut back, 5 bases at V and 6 bases at J, with 17 bases in the middle. CDR3 protein: CASSLQGSLCEQYF. The CDR3 region has the DNA TGTGCCAGCAGTCTACAGGGCTCCCTCTGCGAGCAGTACTTC.

This clonotype showed up many times. The rearrangement links TRBV5-5 to TRBJ2-1; D not certain. The CDR3 runs to 14 residues. V lost 0 bases, J lost 7 bases, and 11 bases lay in between. Germline V gene data show CDR1 as SGHKS and CDR2 as YYEKEE (reference sequence). The DNA for the CDR3 is TGTGCCAGCAGCTTGGCCAGGCTCTCTAATGAGCAGTTCTTC. Translated, it gives CASSLARLSNEQFF.

The rearrangement uses TRBV18 and TRBJ1-6; D gene uncertain. Germline V lookup: CDR1 KGHSH, CDR2 LQKENI. Trimming removed 0 bases from V and 7 bases from J, with 10 bases in between. The CDR3 is made up of 15 amino acids. The CDR3 reads CASSPPDGENSPLHF. CDR3 nucleotide sequence: TGTGCCAGCTCACCACCTGACGGGGAGAATTCACCCCTCCACTTT.

This clonotype has just one count. The V call is TRBV19, the J call TRBJ1-5, with 7 bases that match TRBD1. This CDR3 region has 15 residues. Germline values: CDR1 LNHDA, CDR2 SQIVND (reference sequence). V lost 11 bases and J lost 0; bases outside the gene matches: 10. CDR3 nucleotide sequence: TGTGCCTCTTGCCGGGACAGTGGTAGCAATCAGCCCCAGCATTTT. Its protein is CASCRDSGSNQPQHF.

This clonotype was counted at least ten times. The genes are TRBV2 and TRBJ2-3, with TRBD2 identical over 7 bases. This CDR3 has 15 amino acids. Germline values: CDR1 SNHLY, CDR2 FYNNEI. With 5 bases clipped from V and 3 bases from J, the junction kept 8 bases outside the gene matches. CDR3 residues: CASSSGTFLTDTQYF. For the CDR3, the DNA is TGTGCCAGCAGTAGCGGGACCTTCTTAACAGATACGCAGTATTTT.

This clonotype showed up just a few times. This chain's CDR3 is CASSHGQGNEQFF. CDR3 DNA: TGCGCCAGCAGCCATGGACAGGGCAATGAGCAGTTCTTC. The rearrangement joins TRBV4-1 to TRBJ2-1; 8 positions match TRBD1. V lost 3 bases to trimming and J lost 6 bases; unmatched junction nucleotides: 1. The CDR3 runs to 13 residues. Germline lookup yields CDR1 MGHRA and CDR2 YSYEKL.

This clonotype was detected ten times or more. V gene TRBV2 combines with J gene TRBJ2-7, with 9 bases lining up with TRBD1. J gave up 5 bases and V 7 bases, and 6 bases lay outside the gene matches. Germline V gene lookup returns CDR1 SNHLY and CDR2 FYNNEI. The CDR3 is 13 amino acids. CDR3 residues: CASTGTGLHEQYF. CDR3 in DNA: TGTGCCAGCACCGGGACAGGGTTACACGAGCAGTACTTC.

This clonotype was counted many times. This chain uses TRBV28 with TRBJ1-1; the D gene is possibly TRBD1 (5 bases). V was shortened by 6 bases and J by 5 bases, with 25 bases between the two germline ends. Per germline, CDR1 MDHEN and CDR2 SYDVKM. The CDR3 spans 17 residues. CDR3 in DNA: TGTGCCAGCAGCCTATCGAATTCAGGGCTCCGGAGGACTGAAGCTTTCTTT. It encodes CASSLSNSGLRRTEAFF. Combining the CDR3 with reference TRBV28 and TRBJ1-1 gives the whole variable domain DVKVTQSSRYLVKRTGEKVFLECVQDMDHENMFWYRQDPGLGLRLIYFSYDVKMKEKGDIPEGYSVSREKKERFSLILESASTNQTSMYLCASSLSNSGLRRTEAFFGQGTRLTVV.

This clonotype was observed at least ten times. The chain combines TRBV10-3 with TRBJ2-2, with D maybe TRBD1 (6 bases). The V and J ends lost 2 bases and 7 bases respectively, with 11 bases between them. The CDR3 is made up of 14 amino acids. The germline V gene has CDR1 ENHRY and CDR2 SYGVKD. CDR3 in DNA: TGTGCCATCAGTGAGAAACAGGGTGTCGGGGAGCTGTTTTTT. Residues: CAISEKQGVGELFF.

In this sample, this clonotype turned up many times. The chain links TRBV18 to TRBJ1-5; 10 bases agree with TRBD1. This CDR3 contains 16 residues. Germline loops: CDR1 KGHSH, CDR2 LQKENI. Unmatched junction bases numbered 3, after V lost 4 bases and J lost 0 bases. The CDR3 coding sequence is TGTGCCAGCTCACACGGGACAGGGGATAGCAATCAGCCCCAGCATTTT. Protein: CASSHGTGDSNQPQHF. Full variable domain (remainder filled in from reference TRBV18 and TRBJ1-5): NAGVMQNPRHLVRRRGQEARLRCSPMKGHSHVYWYRQLPEEGLKFMVYLQKENIIDESGMPKERFSAEFPKEGPSILRIQQVVRGDSAAYFCASSHGTGDSNQPQHFGDGTRLSIL.

The V call is TRBV7-9, the J call TRBJ2-1; D not certain. This CDR3 comprises 15 residues. V was clipped by 4 bases and J by 5 bases, with 15 bases between them. Per the germline V gene, CDR1 is SEHNR and CDR2 is FQNEAQ (reference sequence). CDR3 DNA: TGTGCCAGCAGCTCCGATTGGAGCCCAAACAATGAGCAGTTCTTC. This translates into CASSSDWSPNNEQFF.

V usage is TRBV7-8 and J usage is TRBJ1-5; weak D call: TRBD1 (6 bases). The CDR3 sequence is 17 residues long. CDR1 SGHVS and CDR2 FQNEAQ come from the germline V gene. The V gene lost 5 bases and the J gene lost 0 bases, with 17 bases spanning the gap. The CDR3 sequence: CASSLGGGLYSNQPQHF. CDR3 nucleotide sequence: TGTGCCAGCAGCCTAGGGGGGGGCCTATATAGCAATCAGCCCCAGCATTTT.

This clonotype was picked up a small number of times. The rearrangement links TRBV5-1 to TRBJ2-5; 8 bases match TRBD2. CDR3 size: 17 residues. J gave up 5 bases and V 1 base, and 13 bases lay outside the gene matches. Germline V lookup: CDR1 SGHRS, CDR2 YFSETQ. The CDR3 bases are TGCGCCAGCAGCTTGCCGACGGGAGGGGGAGGGTCGGAGACCCAGTACTTC. It specifies CASSLPTGGGGSETQYF.

This clonotype was detected many times. The chain carries TRBV5-1 and TRBJ1-1; D gene unclear. CDR3 length: 12 residues. Germline V gene lookup returns CDR1 SGHRS and CDR2 YFSETQ. Trimming shortened V by 7 bases and J by 5 bases, and 12 bases separated the two germline ends. The CDR3 nucleotides read TGCGCCAGCTCGAGGGAGGAGACTGAAGCTTTCTTT. Translating gives CASSREETEAFF.

This clonotype was seen repeatedly, ten times or more. The CDR3 DNA follows: TGTGCCAGCAGCTTACGACTAGCGGGAGCTGAGACCCAGTACTTC. It codes for CASSLRLAGAETQYF. The chain recombines TRBV7-2 with TRBJ2-5; TRBD2 agrees at 12 bases. The V gene end was trimmed by 2 bases and the J gene end by 5 bases; junction bases not matched to a gene: 3. Germline CDR1 and CDR2: SGHTA and FQGNSA. This CDR3 is 15 amino acids long.

This clonotype has ten or more counts. The chain recombines TRBV30 with TRBJ2-1; 9 bases are shared with TRBD1. The V gene end was trimmed by 2 bases and the J gene end by 4 bases; junction bases not matched to a gene: 6. CDR3 length: 15 amino acids. Germline CDR1 GTSNPN, CDR2 SVGIG (reference sequence). CDR3 nucleotides: TGTGCCTGGAGTCCCGGGACAGGGATTTACAATGAGCAGTTCTTC. This translates into CAWSPGTGIYNEQFF.

This clonotype was counted many times. The chain couples TRBV18 to TRBJ1-5, with D unclear. CDR1 is KGHSH and CDR2 is LQKENI in the germline V gene. Trimming removed 8 bases at V and 4 bases at J, with 12 bases between. The CDR3 has 13 amino acids. CDR3 protein: CASSPGLNQPQHF. Here the CDR3 DNA reads TGTGCCAGCAGTCCGGGCCTAAATCAGCCCCAGCATTTT.

This clonotype was counted at least ten times. V is TRBV18 and J is TRBJ2-2; D call uncertain. Germline CDR1 KGHSH, CDR2 LQKENI. The V and J ends lost 3 bases and 1 base respectively, with 6 bases between them. The CDR3 sequence is 14 residues long. CDR3 protein: CASSPLQNTGELFF. CDR3 nucleotides: TGTGCCAGCTCACCGCTCCAGAACACCGGGGAGCTGTTTTTT.

This clonotype was found a few times. V usage is TRBV7-8 and J usage is TRBJ2-7, with 16 nucleotides matching TRBD2. Germline V gives CDR1 SGHVS, CDR2 FQNEAQ. This CDR3 contains 17 residues. The J segment lost 6 bases and the V segment lost 5 bases, leaving 10 bases of the junction unmatched. The CDR3, as DNA: TGTGCCAGCAGCCCCTACGGGACTAGCGGGAGGGCCACCGAGCAGTACTTC. Amino acids: CASSPYGTSGRATEQYF.

This clonotype was seen many times. The gene calls are TRBV2 and TRBJ1-1; D gene ambiguous. Germline V gene data show CDR1 as SNHLY and CDR2 as FYNNEI. Trimming cost V 5 bases and J 5 bases, with 9 bases left between them. The CDR3 has 12 residues. CDR3 coding DNA: TGTGCCAGCAGTTTGGGGAAAACTGAAGCTTTCTTT. Translated, it gives CASSLGKTEAFF.

V usage is TRBV20-1 and J usage is TRBJ1-1; tentative D call: TRBD1 (5 bases). The germline V and J ends were trimmed by 1 base and 11 bases, with 20 bases remaining between them. Germline CDR1 reads DFQATT; CDR2 reads SNEGSKA (reference sequence). This CDR3 has 14 residues. CDR3 sequence (DNA): TGCAGTGCTAGAGGACTTCCAGGGAGGTTTGATGCTTTCTTT. The encoded protein is CSARGLPGRFDAFF.